This T cell receptor beta chain was documented in a study of cytomegalovirus exposure and HLA in healthy donors. Study observations and caveats: In vitro experiments confirmed that a few CMV-associated chains were specific for CMV antigens.

As to this clone: Its antigen is not known.

Produced via immunoSEQ multiplex PCR; TCRdb's table is partial and in-frame only. The sample has about 110,000 clones, 88% seen once. The germline V gene has CDR1 SGHTS and CDR2 YDEGEE. This CDR3 has 15 residues. V trimming: 0 bases; J trimming: 8 bases; junction bases outside the gene matches: 5. The chain uses TRBV5-8 and TRBJ1-4; TRBD1 matches 9 bases. The specimen was PBMCs. This sequence originates from a woman under 30 in good health and CMV-seronegative. The CDR3 here is CASSLGDRDDEKLFF. CDR3 nucleotides: TGTGCCAGCAGCTTGGGGGACAGGGATGACGAAAAACTGTTTTTT.